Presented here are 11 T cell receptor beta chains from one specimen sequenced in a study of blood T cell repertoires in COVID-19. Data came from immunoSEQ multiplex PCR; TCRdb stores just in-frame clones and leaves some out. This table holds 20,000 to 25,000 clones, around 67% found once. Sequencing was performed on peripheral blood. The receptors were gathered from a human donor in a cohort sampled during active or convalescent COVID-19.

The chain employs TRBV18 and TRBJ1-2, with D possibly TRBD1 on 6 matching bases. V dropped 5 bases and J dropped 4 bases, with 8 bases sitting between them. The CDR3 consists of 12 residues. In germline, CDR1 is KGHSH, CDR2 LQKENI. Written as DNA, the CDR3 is TGTGCCAGCTCAACGGACAGCTATGGCTACACCTTC. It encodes CASSTDSYGYTF.

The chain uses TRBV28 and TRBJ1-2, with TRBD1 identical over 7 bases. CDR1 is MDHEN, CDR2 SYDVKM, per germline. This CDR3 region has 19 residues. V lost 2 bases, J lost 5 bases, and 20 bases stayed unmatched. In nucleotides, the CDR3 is TGTGCCAGCAGTTTACTTTCCACGGCTTTACAGGGGTCCTTATATGGCTACACCTTC. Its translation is CASSLLSTALQGSLYGYTF.

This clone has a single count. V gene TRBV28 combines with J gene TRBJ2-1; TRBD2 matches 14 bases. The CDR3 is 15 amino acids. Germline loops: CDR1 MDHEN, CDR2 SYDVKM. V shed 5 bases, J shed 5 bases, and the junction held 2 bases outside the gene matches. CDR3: CASSQGLAGDNEQFF. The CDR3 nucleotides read TGTGCCAGCAGTCAGGGACTAGCGGGAGACAATGAGCAGTTCTTC.

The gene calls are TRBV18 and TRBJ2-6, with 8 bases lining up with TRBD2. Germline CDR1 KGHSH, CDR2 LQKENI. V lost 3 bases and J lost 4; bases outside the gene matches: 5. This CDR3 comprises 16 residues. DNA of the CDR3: TGTGCCAGCTCACCCGGGGGGGCGGAAGGGGCCAACGTCCTGACTTTC. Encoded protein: CASSPGGAEGANVLTF.

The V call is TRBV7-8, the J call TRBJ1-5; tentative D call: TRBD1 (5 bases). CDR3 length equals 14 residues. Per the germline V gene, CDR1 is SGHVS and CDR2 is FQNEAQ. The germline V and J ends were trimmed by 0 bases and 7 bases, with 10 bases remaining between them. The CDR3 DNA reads TGTGCCAGCAGCTTAGCGGGGGGACGGCAGCCCCAGCATTTT. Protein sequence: CASSLAGGRQPQHF.

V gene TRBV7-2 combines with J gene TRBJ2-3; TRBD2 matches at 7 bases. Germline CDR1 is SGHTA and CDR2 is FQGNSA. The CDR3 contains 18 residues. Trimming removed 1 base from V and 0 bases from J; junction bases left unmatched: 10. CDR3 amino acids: CASSLGRGSGPSTDTQYF. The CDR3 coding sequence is TGTGCCAGCAGCTTAGGGCGGGGGAGCGGACCTAGCACAGATACGCAGTATTTT. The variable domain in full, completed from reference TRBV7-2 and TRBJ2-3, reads GAGVSQSPSNKVTEKGKDVELRCDPISGHTALYWYRQSLGQGLEFLIYFQGNSAPDKSGLPSDRFSAERTGGSVSTLTIQRTQQEDSAVYLCASSLGRGSGPSTDTQYFGPGTRLTVL.

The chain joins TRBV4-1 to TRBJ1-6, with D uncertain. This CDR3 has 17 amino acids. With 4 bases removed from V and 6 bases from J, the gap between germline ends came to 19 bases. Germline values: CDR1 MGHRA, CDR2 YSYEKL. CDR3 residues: CASSLNLQTPINSPLHF. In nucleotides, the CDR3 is TGCGCCAGCAGCCTCAACCTCCAGACACCCATTAATTCACCCCTCCACTTT.

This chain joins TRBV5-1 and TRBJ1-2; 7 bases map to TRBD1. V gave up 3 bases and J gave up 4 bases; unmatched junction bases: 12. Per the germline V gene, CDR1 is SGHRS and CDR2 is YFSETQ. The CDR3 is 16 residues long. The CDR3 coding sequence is TGCGCCAGCAGCTCCCAGGGGGTTCGGGGGATCTATGGCTACACCTTC. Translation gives CASSSQGVRGIYGYTF.

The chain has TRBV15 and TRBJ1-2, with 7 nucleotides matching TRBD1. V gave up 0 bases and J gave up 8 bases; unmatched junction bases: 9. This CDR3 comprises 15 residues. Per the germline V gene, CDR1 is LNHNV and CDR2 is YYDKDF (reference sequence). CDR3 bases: TGTGCCACCAGCAGAGAAGGGACAGCGGCGGGCGGCTACACCTTC. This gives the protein CATSREGTAAGGYTF.

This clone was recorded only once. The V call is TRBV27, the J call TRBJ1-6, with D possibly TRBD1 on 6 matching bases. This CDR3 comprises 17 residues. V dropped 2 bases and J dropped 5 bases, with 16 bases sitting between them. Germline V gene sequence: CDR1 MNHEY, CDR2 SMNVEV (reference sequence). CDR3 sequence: CASSLGGPDSHNSPLHF. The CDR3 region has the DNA TGTGCCAGCAGTTTAGGGGGCCCTGATTCTCATAATTCACCCCTCCACTTT.

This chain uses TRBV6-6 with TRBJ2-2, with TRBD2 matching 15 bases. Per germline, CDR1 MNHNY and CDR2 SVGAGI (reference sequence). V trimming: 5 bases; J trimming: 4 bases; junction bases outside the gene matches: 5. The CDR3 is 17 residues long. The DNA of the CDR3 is TGTGCCAGCAGTCTCGGACTAGCGGGAGGGTCCACCGGGGAGCTGTTTTTT. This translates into CASSLGLAGGSTGELFF.